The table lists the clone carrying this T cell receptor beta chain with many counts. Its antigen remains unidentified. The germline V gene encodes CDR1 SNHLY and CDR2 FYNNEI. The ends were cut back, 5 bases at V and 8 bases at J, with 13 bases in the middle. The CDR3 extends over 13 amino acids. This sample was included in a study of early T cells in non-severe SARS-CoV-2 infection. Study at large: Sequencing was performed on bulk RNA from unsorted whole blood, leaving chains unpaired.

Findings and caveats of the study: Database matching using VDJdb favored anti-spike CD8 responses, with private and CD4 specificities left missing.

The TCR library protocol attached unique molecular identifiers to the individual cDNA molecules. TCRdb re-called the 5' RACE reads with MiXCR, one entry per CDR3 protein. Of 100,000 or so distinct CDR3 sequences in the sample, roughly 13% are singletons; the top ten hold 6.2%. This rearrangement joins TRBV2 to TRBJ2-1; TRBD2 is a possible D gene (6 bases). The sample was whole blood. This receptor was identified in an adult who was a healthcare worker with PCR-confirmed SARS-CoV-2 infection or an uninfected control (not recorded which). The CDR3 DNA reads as TGTGCCAGCAGTTTGAGCTGGGGGGATGAGCAGTTCTTC. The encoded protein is CASSLSWGDEQFF.